The 12 T cell receptor beta chains reported below all come from one sample, sequenced in a study of vaccination effects on CD4 cells after COVID-19. Before sequencing took place, the ViraFEST assay used viral peptide pools to expand antigen-specific CD4+ T cells. CD4+ T cell isolation took place after 10 days of culture. Prior SARS-CoV-2 infection was absent in the vaccine recipients, as shown by negative nucleocapsid antibodies. Method: immunoSEQ multiplex PCR; TCRdb's copy keeps in-frame clones and lacks some. The repertoire includes about 63,000 clones, roughly 76% of them detected once, and 3.5% to 4.5% sits in the top ten. No antigen has been assigned to these receptors. This specimen consisted of CD4+ T cells from PBMCs cultured with HCoV-OC43 spike peptides, obtained before COVID-19 vaccination. Subset here: HCoV-OC43 spike overlapping peptide pool stimulation. Receptor source: a human donor who received a COVID-19 vaccine.

The rearrangement uses TRBV29-1 and TRBJ1-4; D unclear. Germline V gene data show CDR1 as SQVTM and CDR2 as ANQGSEA. The CDR3 length is 14 residues. CDR3 bases: TGCAGTGTCGGCCCCCTTTCAACTAATGAAAAACTGTTTTTT. This codes for CSVGPLSTNEKLFF.

CDR3 sequence: CASSSQGSQETQYF. CDR3 coding DNA: TGTGCCAGCAGCTCTCAGGGGAGCCAAGAGACCCAGTACTTC. V and J are TRBV5-4 and TRBJ2-5, with a tentative D call TRBD1 (6 bases). With 3 bases removed from V and 1 base from J, the gap between germline ends came to 10 bases. The germline V gene encodes CDR1 SGHNT and CDR2 YYREEE (reference sequence). CDR3 size: 14 residues.

This clone occurred once. The rearrangement joins TRBV7-8 to TRBJ1-5, with 8 bases lining up with TRBD1. This CDR3 comprises 17 residues. Per germline, CDR1 SGHVS and CDR2 FQNEAQ. V was clipped by 5 bases and J by 4 bases; unmatched bases: 13. CDR3 amino acids: CASSLGGQGRFNQPQHF. CDR3 nucleotides: TGTGCCAGCAGCCTAGGCGGACAGGGCCGCTTTAATCAGCCCCAGCATTTT.

The chain is built from TRBV5-1 and TRBJ2-1; 10 bases are a match to TRBD1. CDR1 and CDR2 (germline): SGHRS, YFSETQ. The CDR3 is 15 residues long. V gave up 3 bases and J gave up 4 bases; unmatched junction bases: 4. The CDR3 is CASSSRTGGYNEQFF. CDR3 DNA: TGCGCCAGCAGCTCCCGGACAGGGGGATACAATGAGCAGTTCTTC.

V and J are TRBV7-9 and TRBJ1-1, with D uncertain. CDR1 is SEHNR and CDR2 is FQNEAQ in the germline V gene (reference sequence). This CDR3 contains 14 residues. V lost 2 bases to trimming and J lost 1 base, with 8 bases between them. This CDR3 is CASSLWPQNTEAFF. The CDR3 region has the DNA TGTGCCAGCAGCTTATGGCCGCAGAACACTGAAGCTTTCTTT.

This clone has only one observation. The V gene is TRBV28, the J gene TRBJ1-5, with D hard to call. V dropped 7 bases and J dropped 0 bases, with 13 bases sitting between them. CDR1 is MDHEN and CDR2 is SYDVKM in the germline V gene. The CDR3 has 15 amino acids. The CDR3 coding sequence is TGTGCCAGCAACCTGGTGCAGCCTAGCAATCAGCCCCAGCATTTT. Translating gives CASNLVQPSNQPQHF.

The CDR3 sequence is CASSLGQNDEQYV. The CDR3 region has the DNA TGCGCCAGCAGCTTGGGACAGAACGACGAGCAGTACGTC. The chain carries TRBV5-1 and TRBJ2-7, with D tentatively TRBD1 (5 bases). The germline V gene encodes CDR1 SGHRS and CDR2 YFSETQ. V lost 0 bases to trimming and J lost 5 bases, with 9 bases between them. The CDR3 is made up of 13 amino acids.

The chain combines TRBV24-1 with TRBJ2-5; the D is unclear. The germline V gene has CDR1 KGHDR and CDR2 SFDVKD. This CDR3 spans 12 amino acids. V was trimmed by 0 bases and J by 3 bases, leaving 1 base between them. The CDR3 here is CATSDLKETQYF. For the CDR3, the DNA is TGTGCCACCAGTGATTTGAAAGAGACCCAGTACTTC.

This chain links TRBV12-5 with TRBJ1-4; weak D call: TRBD1 (6 bases). CDR3 length: 13 residues. CDR1 and CDR2 (germline): LGHNT, FRNRAP. Trimming removed 1 base from V and 8 bases from J, with 8 bases in between. This chain's CDR3 is CASGLGQAEKLFF. The DNA of the CDR3 is TGTGCTAGTGGTTTGGGACAGGCAGAAAAACTGTTTTTT.

The chain recombines TRBV7-3 with TRBJ1-5; 8 bases fit TRBD1. This CDR3 is built from 16 residues. The J segment lost 2 bases and the V segment lost 5 bases, leaving 8 bases of the junction unmatched. CDR1 is SGHTA and CDR2 is FQGTGA in the germline V gene. The CDR3 region is CASSARTGLGNQPQHF. CDR3 sequence (DNA): TGTGCCAGCAGCGCCAGGACAGGGCTAGGCAATCAGCCCCAGCATTTT.

This sequence joins TRBV7-2 and TRBJ2-4; D is possibly TRBD1 or TRBD2 (5 bases each). V dropped 5 bases and J dropped 7 bases, with 9 bases sitting between them. Germline-derived CDR1 and CDR2 are SGHTA and FQGNSA. This CDR3 has 12 amino acids. The CDR3 region is CASSGTRNIQYF. In DNA, the CDR3 is TGTGCCAGCAGCGGGACGAGGAACATTCAGTACTTC.

The V and J genes are TRBV30 and TRBJ1-2; the D gene is possibly TRBD1 (6 bases). Germline-derived CDR1 and CDR2 are GTSNPN and SVGIG (reference sequence). The CDR3 covers 14 residues. V shed 2 bases and J shed 2 bases, with 12 bases lying between them. The CDR3 nucleotides are TGTGCCTGGAGTTTCGACAGGCCCAACTATGGCTACACCTTC. It codes for CAWSFDRPNYGYTF.